Detailed here is one T cell receptor (beta chain). The antigen it binds to is not known. No per-base quality is available; no much larger clone lies one base away. In the paper's terms, the treatment or condition label means: roughly 19 received Ad26.COV2.S at low or high dose, single or two shots; about 5 received placebo; per-sample allocation not given. Repertoires of vaccine and placebo recipients were sequenced from samples taken on day 63 after the first injection. Cohort 1b enrolled about two dozen adults aged 18-55 years at a single site in Boston, USA, between 29 July and 7 August 2020. Ad26.COV2.S was a replication-incompetent adenovirus type 26 vector that expressed a prefusion-stabilized SARS-CoV-2 spike protein derived from the original Wuhan strain. Measured from the cysteine to the phenylalanine, the CDR3 is 19 residues long. Only the CDR3 portion is preserved as DNA: 57 bases, with reading frame beginning at the first base. Trimming leaves V shorter by 5 bases and J shorter by 6 bases, with the junction holding 19 bases beyond the gene matches. According to the germline V gene (reference sequence), CDR1 reads SEHNR and CDR2 reads FQNEAQ.

The data were obtained in a study of Ad26.COV2.S vaccination and SARS-CoV-2 variants (dated by TCRdb to 2020 to 2022). Regarding the research as a whole: Donors in the vaccine arm were drawn from COV1001, a multicentre, randomized, double-blind, placebo-controlled phase I-IIa trial testing Ad26.COV2.S in healthy adults. Ad26.COV2.S was administered intramuscularly at 5 x 10^10 or 1 x 10^11 viral particles, either as a single shot or as two shots given 56 days apart. TCRbeta repertoire sequencing served as the tool for gauging how specific and how broad the SARS-CoV-2-reactive T cell receptors were following Ad26.COV2.S vaccination. A total of approximately 30 samples were included in the TCR-sequenced set, comprising 19 Ad26.COV2.S vaccine recipients, 5 placebo recipients and 8 SARS-CoV-2 convalescent individuals. Participants in the trial were split at random into five groups of five each, receiving low-dose or high-dose Ad26.COV2.S once or twice, or else placebo on both occasions. Blinding of investigators to trial group allocation was maintained during experiments and outcome assessment. The research as a whole found: According to the authors, total T cell responses may have been underestimated by the TCR breadth and depth analyses. Compared with placebo recipients, Ad26.COV2.S recipients showed higher spike-specific TCR breadth (P = 0.0014). The study lacked the statistical power to compare responses across vaccine doses or regimens. Vaccine and placebo recipients had comparable non-spike TCR breadth, which fits with the vaccine containing only spike. Substantial breadth of spike-specific CD8+ and CD4+ T cell responses was reported after vaccination.

The immunoSEQ Assay was the method used to sequence TCRbeta CDR3 regions. After extraction, genomic DNA underwent amplification by bias-controlled multiplex PCR, followed by high-throughput sequencing. Per the original workflow: To quantify the absolute abundance of every unique TCRbeta CDR3 region, sequences were collapsed and filtered. T cell fraction was estimated by normalization of TCRbeta template counts to usable DNA, with usable DNA being measured through amplification of reference genes present in all nucleated cells. Repertoire TCRs were annotated as SARS-CoV-2-specific by exact matching of V gene, CDR3 amino acid sequence and J gene to a known reactive TCR set. The reference SARS-CoV-2 TCR set was obtained from MIRA and was filtered for enrichment in COVID-19-positive ImmuneCODE repertoires, whereby public or cross-reactive TCRs were removed. Based on the MIRA antigens, annotated TCRs were further analysed at the level of specific ORF or position within ORF. Breadth was defined as the number of annotated unique rearrangements divided by the total number of unique productive rearrangements, and depth was defined as the summed frequency of the annotated unique rearrangements. TCR breadth was compared between groups using two-sided Wilcoxon rank-sum tests. What TCRdb holds here is the immuneACCESS table cut down to in-frame rearrangements. Part of the clones is not present; checked against another copy, under half of the missing clones reflect an unresolved V gene, and the others are unexplained. V, J and clone size derive from that table, while D and trimming were established from the DNA sequence. In all, the sample holds about 480,000 clones, and 87% of those were seen once. The leading ten clones occupy around 13% of the sample.

Rearrangement joined TRBV7-9 to TRBJ2-7; 13 central nucleotides agree with TRBD2. This clonotype was obtained from a person between 18 and 60 years old who received the Ad26.COV2.S COVID-19 vaccine or a placebo. The sample was peripheral blood, taken in a trial of Ad26.COV2.S vaccine versus placebo. CDR3 protein: CASSKNPGLAGQPGVEQYF. At the DNA level, the sequence is TGTGCCAGCAGCAAAAATCCGGGACTAGCGGGACAACCTGGAGTCGAGCAGTACTTC. Reference TRBV7-9 and TRBJ2-7 proteins supply the regions before and after the CDR3; the full variable domain is: DTGVSQNPRHKITKRGQNVTFRCDPISEHNRLYWYRQTLGQGPEFLTYFQNEAQLEKSRLLSDRFSAERPKGSFSTLEIQRTEQGDSAMYLCASSKNPGLAGQPGVEQYFGPGTRLTVT.